The 25 T cell receptor beta chains reported below all come from one sample, sequenced in a study of molecular identifiers for immune sequencing clone quantification. TCRdb analysed the PCR reads with MiXCR anew, one entry per CDR3 protein. The sample holds under 65,000 distinct CDR3 sequences, almost 25% seen once. Source material: naive CD8+ T cells from blood, with Jurkat cell RNA spiked in. Subset of the sample: FACS-sorted CD8+CD4-CCR7+CD45RA+ naive T cells. These receptors all come from a human donor in good health. Some libraries in this study had Jurkat cell RNA spiked in.

V usage is TRBV5-1 and J usage is TRBJ1-1, with TRBD1 identical over 7 bases. V dropped 4 bases and J dropped 4; count of bases not matched to a gene: 7. Germline V CDR1 and CDR2: SGHRS, YFSETQ. The length of the CDR3 is 14 residues. The CDR3 sequence: CASSGVGGGTEAFF. The CDR3 DNA follows: TGCGCCAGCAGCGGGGTAGGGGGCGGCACTGAAGCTTTCTTT. The full variable domain, with the rest looked up from reference TRBV5-1 and TRBJ1-1, is KAGVTQTPRYLIKTRGQQVTLSCSPISGHRSVSWYQQTPGQGLQFLFEYFSETQRNKGNFPGRFSGRQFSNSRSEMNVSTLELGDSALYLCASSGVGGGTEAFFGQGTRLTVV.

This clonotype was detected ten times or more. The chain combines TRBV24-1 with TRBJ2-2; perhaps TRBD2 as D (5 bases). The CDR3 contains 18 residues. In germline, CDR1 is KGHDR, CDR2 SFDVKD. Trimming pared 4 bases from V and 2 bases from J, leaving 19 bases between. The CDR3 protein is CATSDSRGVAANTGELFF. CDR3 nucleotide sequence: TGTGCCACCAGTGACTCCCGGGGTGTTGCGGCAAACACCGGGGAGCTGTTTTTT.

The sample holds many counts of this clonotype. V is TRBV9 and J is TRBJ2-3, with 10 positions matching TRBD2. Germline CDR1 SGDLS, CDR2 YYNGEE. Trimming at V came to 2 bases and at J to 2 bases, leaving 8 bases not matched to a gene. The CDR3 extends over 17 amino acids. The CDR3 nucleotides read TGTGCCAGCAGCGTGCCTAGCGGGGGCGAGACCACAGATACGCAGTATTTT. This encodes CASSVPSGGETTDTQYF.

A word on this clonotype: Sequence at one end of the junction differs from germline and may be a read error. This rearrangement joins TRBV27 to TRBJ2-3, with D hard to call. The CDR3 spans 13 residues. The V gene's germline CDR1 is MNHEY and CDR2 SMNVEV (reference sequence). Here the CDR3 DNA reads TGTGCCAGCGGTTTAGGTTTAGGAGATACGCAGTATTTT. Its translation is CASGLGLGDTQYF.

Turning to this clonotype: Being one base from a much bigger clone, this may be a read error. The chain uses TRBV7-9 and TRBJ2-3; TRBD2 aligns across 9 bases. In germline, CDR1 is SEHNR, CDR2 FQNEAQ (reference sequence). V gave up 5 bases and J gave up 4 bases; unmatched junction bases: 13. The CDR3 runs 17 residues. CDR3 DNA: TGTGCCAGCAGCCCCTCGACTAGCGGATATATGGCAGATACGCAGTATTTT. Translated, it gives CASSPSTSGYMADTQYF. The full variable domain, in which reference TRBV7-9 and TRBJ2-3 provide the parts outside the CDR3, is DTGVSQNPRHKITKRGQNVTFRCDPISEHNRLYWYRQTLGQGPEFLTYFQNEAQLEKSRLLSDRFSAERPKGSFSTLEIQRTEQGDSAMYLCASSPSTSGYMADTQYFGPGTRLTVL.

Remarks on this clonotype: Possible read error: a much larger clone is one base away. This rearrangement joins TRBV7-2 to TRBJ1-1, with no clear D. Looked up from germline, CDR1 is SGHTA and CDR2 is FQGNSA. This CDR3 spans 13 amino acids. CDR3: CASGFEPNTEAFF. The CDR3 bases are TGTGCCAGCGGCTTTGAACCTAACACTGAAGCTTTCTTT.

This clonotype was counted at least ten times. This CDR3 is CASSLALSSYEQYF. CDR3 DNA sequence: TGTGCCAGCAGCTTAGCCCTCAGCTCCTACGAGCAGTACTTC. The V gene is TRBV7-9, the J gene TRBJ2-7; D is uncertain. CDR3 length: 14 residues. From germline, CDR1 is SEHNR and CDR2 FQNEAQ (reference sequence). The ends were cut back, 0 bases at V and 0 bases at J, with 6 bases in the middle.

This clonotype was observed many times. CDR3 nucleotide sequence: TGTGCCAGCAGTCGAACAGGGTTCCAAGAGACCCAGTACTTC. This sequence encodes CASSRTGFQETQYF. V usage is TRBV28 and J usage is TRBJ2-5, with a possible D match to TRBD1 (6 bases). The CDR3 sequence is 14 residues long. Trimming pared 5 bases from V and 1 base from J, leaving 11 bases between. CDR1 is MDHEN and CDR2 is SYDVKM in the germline V gene.

For this clonotype: Since a much larger clone is just one base distant, this may be a read error. This chain uses TRBV4-3 with TRBJ2-7; 8 bases fit TRBD1. The germline gives CDR1 LGHNA, CDR2 YSLEER. This CDR3 has 17 amino acids. CDR3 sequence reads: CASSQAAAGGAAREHYF. DNA of the CDR3: TGCGCCAGCAGCCAAGCAGCTGCAGGGGGCGCGGCAAGAGAGCACTACTTC.

Of note for this clonotype: This sequence may be a read error, since a much larger clone differs from it by one base. The chain couples TRBV20-1 to TRBJ2-7; D call uncertain. Per germline, CDR1 DFQATT and CDR2 SNEGSKA (reference sequence). The CDR3 length is 13 residues. The ends were cut back, 5 bases at V and 0 bases at J, with 11 bases in the middle. Here the CDR3 DNA reads TGCAGTGCTGAGCCAGAGAGCTCCTACGAGCAGTACTTC. Its translation: CSAEPESSYEQYF.

With regard to this clonotype: Compared with germline, one end of the junction differs, possibly owing to a read error. The rearrangement uses TRBV19 and TRBJ2-7; 8 nucleotides match TRBD1. The germline CDR1 and CDR2 sequences are LNHDA and SQIVND (reference sequence). This CDR3 has 14 residues. The CDR3 coding sequence is TGTCCCAGTAGTATAGAGACAGGGGCCTACGAGCAGTACTTC. Translating gives CPSSIETGAYEQYF.

This clonotype was seen ten or more times. The chain links TRBV9 to TRBJ2-7, with D perhaps matching TRBD2 (6 bases). Germline CDR1 SGDLS, CDR2 YYNGEE. The V and J ends lost 0 bases and 5 bases respectively, with 15 bases between them. This CDR3 has 15 residues. The CDR3 region has the DNA TGTGCCAGCAGCGTAGAAGAAGCGGGTCACGACGAGCAGTACTTC. This translates into CASSVEEAGHDEQYF.

This clonotype showed up many times. This sequence joins TRBV19 and TRBJ2-2; 10 nucleotides align to TRBD2. Germline loops: CDR1 LNHDA, CDR2 SQIVND (reference sequence). The length of the CDR3 is 17 residues. The V gene end was trimmed by 0 bases and the J gene end by 6 bases; junction bases not matched to a gene: 7. The CDR3 DNA follows: TGTGCCAGTAGTATAGACTTAAGCGGGAGGGATCCCGGGGAGCTGTTTTTT. Amino acids: CASSIDLSGRDPGELFF.

The V call is TRBV4-3, the J call TRBJ2-7; TRBD1 agrees at 9 bases. The V segment lost 0 bases and the J segment 6 bases; nucleotides outside the gene matches: 12. Germline V lookup: CDR1 LGHNA, CDR2 YSLEER. The CDR3 sequence is 17 residues long. In DNA, the CDR3 is TGCGCCAGCAGCCAAGATCAGAAACCGGGACAGGGCGGCGAGCAGTACTTC. Amino acid sequence: CASSQDQKPGQGGEQYF.

This clonotype was seen ten or more times. The genes are TRBV6-5 and TRBJ2-7, with TRBD1 as a possible D gene (6 bases). V shed 3 bases and J shed 2 bases, with 11 bases lying between them. Germline lookup yields CDR1 MNHEY and CDR2 SVGAGI. The CDR3 spans 14 residues. Here the CDR3 reads CASSYGGPAYEQYF. The CDR3 DNA follows: TGTGCCAGCAGTTATGGGGGCCCCGCCTACGAGCAGTACTTC.

This clonotype was counted ten times or more. CDR3 amino acids: CASSYGGRGTDTQYF. The CDR3 nucleotides read TGTGCCAGCAGTTACGGGGGAAGGGGCACAGATACGCAGTATTTT. The J gene is TRBJ2-3, the V gene TRBV6-5; D tentatively reads TRBD1 or TRBD2 (5 bases each). Trimming cost V 2 bases and J 1 base, with 10 bases left between them. Germline assignment: CDR1 MNHEY and CDR2 SVGAGI. This CDR3 contains 15 residues.

The sample holds many counts of this clonotype. This chain uses TRBV7-2 with TRBJ2-3; D is perhaps TRBD2 (5 bases). This CDR3 has 14 residues. From germline, CDR1 is SGHTA and CDR2 FQGNSA. The V and J ends lost 3 bases and 2 bases respectively, with 9 bases between them. The CDR3 DNA reads TGTGCCAGCAGCTTGGACTCGCTCACAGATACGCAGTATTTT. This sequence encodes CASSLDSLTDTQYF. The complete variable domain, with remaining parts taken from reference TRBV7-2 and TRBJ2-3, reads GAGVSQSPSNKVTEKGKDVELRCDPISGHTALYWYRQSLGQGLEFLIYFQGNSAPDKSGLPSDRFSAERTGGSVSTLTIQRTQQEDSAVYLCASSLDSLTDTQYFGPGTRLTVL.

The sample holds many counts of this clonotype. The chain carries TRBV20-1 and TRBJ1-1, with TRBD1 matching 8 bases. CDR3 length: 14 residues. The V gene end was trimmed by 6 bases and the J gene end by 4 bases; junction bases not matched to a gene: 10. The V gene's germline CDR1 is DFQATT and CDR2 SNEGSKA (reference sequence). The CDR3 DNA sequence: TGCAGTGCCCTAACCAGGGGGCAGGTCACTGAAGCTTTCTTT. Its translation: CSALTRGQVTEAFF.

Only a few counts were recorded for this clonotype. This chain uses TRBV7-9 with TRBJ2-1; D is possibly TRBD1 or TRBD2 (5 bases each). Germline V gene sequence: CDR1 SEHNR, CDR2 FQNEAQ (reference sequence). The CDR3 is made up of 15 amino acids. The germline V and J ends were trimmed by 5 bases and 5 bases, with 16 bases remaining between them. CDR3 coding DNA: TGTGCCAGCAGCGAAGCCGGGACGGCAGACAATGAGCAGTTCTTC. Amino acids: CASSEAGTADNEQFF.

This clonotype was seen many times. This chain connects TRBV27 to TRBJ1-5; D possibly corresponds to TRBD1 (6 bases). V was pared by 2 bases and J by 0 bases, with 8 bases between. From germline, CDR1 is MNHEY and CDR2 SMNVEV (reference sequence). The CDR3 loop spans 15 amino acids. The CDR3 spells CASSLVGGSNQPQHF. CDR3 DNA: TGTGCCAGCAGTTTAGTAGGGGGTAGCAATCAGCCCCAGCATTTT.

This clonotype was observed once. Just one base apart from a much larger clone, this may be a read error. The chain links TRBV4-1 to TRBJ1-2; D not resolved. The CDR3 sequence is 14 residues long. Germline V gene sequence: CDR1 MGHRA, CDR2 YSYEKL. V was shortened by 4 bases and J by 8 bases, with 17 bases between the two germline ends. DNA of the CDR3: TGCGCCAGCAGCCGAGGTCCAAGGCTGCCCGGCTACACCTTC. Encoded protein: CASSRGPRLPGYTF.

This clonotype was recorded many times. The chain employs TRBV28 and TRBJ2-7, with 8 bases that match TRBD2. V dropped 5 bases and J dropped 6; count of bases not matched to a gene: 3. Looked up from germline, CDR1 is MDHEN and CDR2 is SYDVKM. The CDR3 contains 12 residues. The CDR3 spells CASSRLALEQYF. CDR3 nucleotide sequence: TGTGCCAGCAGTAGACTAGCGCTCGAGCAGTACTTC. The entire variable domain, with the rest obtained from reference TRBV28 and TRBJ2-7, is as follows: DVKVTQSSRYLVKRTGEKVFLECVQDMDHENMFWYRQDPGLGLRLIYFSYDVKMKEKGDIPEGYSVSREKKERFSLILESASTNQTSMYLCASSRLALEQYFGPGTRLTVT.

This clonotype was seen more than once but under ten times. Sequence at one end of the junction differs from germline and may be a read error. The gene calls are TRBV12-3 or TRBV12-4 and TRBJ2-7, with TRBD1 matching 11 bases. The CDR3 has 15 residues. CDR3 sequence reads: CASSFLGTGGPEQNF. The DNA for the CDR3 is TGTGCCAGCAGTTTCTTAGGGACAGGGGGTCCCGAGCAGAACTTC.

This clonotype was detected ten times or more. J is TRBJ2-2 and V is TRBV20-1; D not resolved. Germline lookup yields CDR1 DFQATT and CDR2 SNEGSKA (reference sequence). This CDR3 region has 15 residues. V lost 4 bases and J 4 bases, leaving 16 bases between the germline ends. The CDR3 DNA is TGCAGTGCTACCCCCAGCTTAACGGGCACCGGGGAGCTGTTTTTT. Translated, it gives CSATPSLTGTGELFF.

This clonotype was found many times. This sequence joins TRBV12-3 or TRBV12-4 and TRBJ1-1; 7 bases agree with TRBD1. J lost 4 bases, V lost 6 bases, and 5 bases had no gene match. This CDR3 has 13 residues. The CDR3 DNA follows: TGTGCCAGCAGCCTACAGGGGACCACTGAAGCTTTCTTT. Its protein is CASSLQGTTEAFF.